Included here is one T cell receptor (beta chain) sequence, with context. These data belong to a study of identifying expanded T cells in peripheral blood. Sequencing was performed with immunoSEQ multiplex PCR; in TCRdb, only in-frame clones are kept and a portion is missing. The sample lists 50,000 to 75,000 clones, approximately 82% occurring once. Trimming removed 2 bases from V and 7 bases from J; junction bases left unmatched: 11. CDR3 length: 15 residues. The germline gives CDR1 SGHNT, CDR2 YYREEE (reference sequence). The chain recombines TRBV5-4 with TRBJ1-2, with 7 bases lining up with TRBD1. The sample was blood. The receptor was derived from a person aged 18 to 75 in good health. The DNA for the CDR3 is TGTGCCAGCAGCTTTGCTGACAGGGCTGGAGGTGGCTACACCTTC. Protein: CASSFADRAGGGYTF.